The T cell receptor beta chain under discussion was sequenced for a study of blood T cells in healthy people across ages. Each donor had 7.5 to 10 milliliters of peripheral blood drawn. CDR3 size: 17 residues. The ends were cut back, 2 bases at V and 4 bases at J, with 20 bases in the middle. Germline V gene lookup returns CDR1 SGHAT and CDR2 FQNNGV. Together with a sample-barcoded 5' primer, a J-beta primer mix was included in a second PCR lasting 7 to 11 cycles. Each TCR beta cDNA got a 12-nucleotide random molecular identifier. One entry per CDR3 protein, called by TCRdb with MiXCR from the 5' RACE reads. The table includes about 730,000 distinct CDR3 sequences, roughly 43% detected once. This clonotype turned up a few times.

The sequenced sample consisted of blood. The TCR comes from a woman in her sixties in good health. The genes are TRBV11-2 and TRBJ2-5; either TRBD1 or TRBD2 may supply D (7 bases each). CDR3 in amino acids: CASSLPTPSRGGETQYF. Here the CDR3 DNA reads TGTGCCAGCAGCTTACCGACCCCGTCCAGGGGGGGAGAGACCCAGTACTTC.